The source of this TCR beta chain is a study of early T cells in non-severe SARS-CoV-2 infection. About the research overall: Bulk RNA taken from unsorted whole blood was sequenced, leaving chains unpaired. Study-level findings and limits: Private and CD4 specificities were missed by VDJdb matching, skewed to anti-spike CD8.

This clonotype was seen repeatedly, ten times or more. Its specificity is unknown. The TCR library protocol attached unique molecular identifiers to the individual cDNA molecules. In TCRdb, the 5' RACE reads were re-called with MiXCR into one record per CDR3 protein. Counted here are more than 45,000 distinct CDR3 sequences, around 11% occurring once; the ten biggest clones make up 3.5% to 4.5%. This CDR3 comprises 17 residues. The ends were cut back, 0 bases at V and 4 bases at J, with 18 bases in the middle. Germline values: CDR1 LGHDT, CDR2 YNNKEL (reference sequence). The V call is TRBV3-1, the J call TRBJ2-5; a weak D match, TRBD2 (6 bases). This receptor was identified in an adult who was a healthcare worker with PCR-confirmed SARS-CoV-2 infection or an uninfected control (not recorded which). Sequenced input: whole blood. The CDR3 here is CASSQEPRGTGRETQYF. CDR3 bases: TGTGCCAGCAGCCAAGAACCTCGCGGCACCGGGAGAGAGACCCAGTACTTC.